The 29 T cell receptor beta chains listed next were all sequenced from one sample in a study of T-cell reconstitution after alpha-beta-depleted transplantation in children. Researchers prepared the TCRbeta library using unique molecular identifiers, the study reports. TCRdb passed the PCR reads through MiXCR, listing each CDR3 protein once. The sample records hundreds of thousands of distinct CDR3 sequences, about an eighth being singletons. Specimen: PBMCs, collected before TCRalphabeta/CD19-depleted stem cell transplant. The receptor set was obtained from a girl aged 2 to 9 with congenital amegakaryocytic thrombocytopenia, due to receive a stem cell transplant.

About this clonotype: Relative to the germline gene, one junction end is altered; a read error may explain this. The chain uses TRBV9 and TRBJ2-2, with 9 bases identical to TRBD2. The CDR3 is 14 amino acids. Germline loops: CDR1 SGDLS, CDR2 YYNGEE. CDR3 sequence reads: CASRVGLAPGELFF. The CDR3 DNA sequence: TGTGCCAGCAGAGTAGGACTAGCGCCCGGGGAGCTGTTTTTT. Drawing the rest from reference TRBV9 and TRBJ2-2, the complete variable domain is DSGVTQTPKHLITATGQRVTLRCSPRSGDLSVYWYQQSLDQGLQFLIQYYNGEERAKGNILERFSAQQFPDLHSELNLSSLELGDSALYFCASRVGLAPGELFFGEGSRLTVL.

This clonotype was picked up a small number of times. V and J are TRBV20-1 and TRBJ2-2, with D possibly TRBD2 on 6 matching bases. This CDR3 region has 14 residues. Trimming pared 6 bases from V and 5 bases from J, leaving 16 bases between. Germline loops: CDR1 DFQATT, CDR2 SNEGSKA (reference sequence). CDR3 in amino acids: CSALRRGGTGELFF. CDR3 nucleotides: TGCAGTGCCCTAAGGAGGGGTGGGACCGGGGAGCTGTTTTTT.

This clonotype was observed at least ten times. The V and J genes are TRBV2 and TRBJ2-6; D ambiguous. The CDR3 covers 16 residues. Germline V gene sequence: CDR1 SNHLY, CDR2 FYNNEI. The ends were cut back, 0 bases at V and 2 bases at J, with 8 bases in the middle. DNA for the CDR3: TGTGCCAGCAGTGAAGCGATTTACGCTGGGGCCAACGTCCTGACTTTC. It is translated as CASSEAIYAGANVLTF.

This clonotype has a handful of counts. J is TRBJ2-3 and V is TRBV19, with 13 bases identical to TRBD2. From germline, CDR1 is LNHDA and CDR2 SQIVND (reference sequence). V gave up 7 bases and J gave up 0 bases; unmatched junction bases: 1. CDR3 length: 15 residues. The CDR3 region has the DNA TGTGCCAGTAAGGGACTAGCGGGAAGCACAGATACGCAGTATTTT. This translates into CASKGLAGSTDTQYF.

In its sample, this clonotype was seen a few times. The chain recombines TRBV2 with TRBJ2-7; D remains unclear. This CDR3 comprises 14 residues. Looked up from germline, CDR1 is SNHLY and CDR2 is FYNNEI. Trimming left V 4 bases short and J 6 bases short, with 16 bases between. CDR3 coding DNA: TGTGCCAGCAGTGTCTTAGGTGGTTACGGCGAGCAGTACTTC. Amino acid sequence: CASSVLGGYGEQYF.

This clonotype was seen at least ten times. This rearrangement joins TRBV5-1 to TRBJ1-4, with D uncertain. Trimming cost V 4 bases and J 7 bases, with 17 bases left between them. The CDR3 has 15 amino acids. CDR1 and CDR2 (germline): SGHRS, YFSETQ. The CDR3 is CASSQKTGDLEKLFF. The CDR3 nucleotides are TGCGCCAGCAGCCAGAAGACGGGAGACCTTGAAAAACTGTTTTTT.

This clonotype showed up just a few times. V and J are TRBV7-9 and TRBJ2-1; D may be TRBD2 (5 bases). CDR1 and CDR2 (germline): SEHNR, FQNEAQ (reference sequence). V was shortened by 1 base and J by 7 bases, with 14 bases between the two germline ends. The CDR3 contains 15 residues. In DNA, the CDR3 is TGTGCCAGCAGCTTAGGAGGGCCCCTATGGAATGAGCAGTTCTTC. Translation: CASSLGGPLWNEQFF. Looking up the rest from reference TRBV7-9 and TRBJ2-1 gives the full variable domain: DTGVSQNPRHKITKRGQNVTFRCDPISEHNRLYWYRQTLGQGPEFLTYFQNEAQLEKSRLLSDRFSAERPKGSFSTLEIQRTEQGDSAMYLCASSLGGPLWNEQFFGPGTRLTVL.

This clonotype was seen ten or more times. V usage is TRBV12-3 or TRBV12-4 and J usage is TRBJ2-1, with D possibly matching TRBD2 (5 bases). The CDR3 has 14 amino acids. Trimming left V 6 bases short and J 8 bases short, with 17 bases between. The CDR3 loop is CASSLTGERYEQFF. CDR3 DNA sequence: TGTGCCAGCAGCCTTACCGGGGAACGGTATGAGCAGTTCTTC.

This clonotype was seen just once. The genes are TRBV5-1 and TRBJ1-1; no definite D call. Germline V CDR1 and CDR2: SGHRS, YFSETQ. This CDR3 has 14 residues. Trimming shortened V by 1 base and J by 1 base, and 8 bases separated the two germline ends. The CDR3 sequence is CASSLRDKNTEAFF. The DNA of the CDR3 is TGCGCCAGCAGCTTGAGAGACAAGAACACTGAAGCTTTCTTT.

Ten or more counts support this clonotype. CDR3 residues: CASSLDGINGELFF. Here the CDR3 DNA reads TGTGCCAGCAGTTTAGACGGGATTAACGGGGAGCTGTTTTTT. The chain carries TRBV12-3 or TRBV12-4 and TRBJ2-2; D is perhaps TRBD2 (5 bases). V dropped 1 base and J dropped 7 bases, with 10 bases sitting between them. This CDR3 has 14 residues.

This clonotype showed up many times. The V and J genes are TRBV6-5 and TRBJ1-1; no clear D gene. The CDR3 is 12 residues long. Germline V gene lookup returns CDR1 MNHEY and CDR2 SVGAGI. V was cut by 6 bases and J by 4 bases, with 9 bases left in between. CDR3 bases: TGTGCCAGCAGCTTCTCGGGCACTGAAGCTTTCTTT. Its translation is CASSFSGTEAFF.

This rearrangement joins TRBV3-1 to TRBJ2-4, with 11 bases lining up with TRBD1. This CDR3 has 16 residues. CDR1 is LGHDT and CDR2 is YNNKEL in the germline V gene (reference sequence). V was pared by 3 bases and J by 9 bases, with 10 bases of the junction left unmatched. CDR3 amino acids: CASSHMAGQGERIQYF. CDR3 coding DNA: TGTGCCAGCAGCCACATGGCGGGACAGGGGGAACGCATTCAGTACTTC.

This chain uses TRBV5-1 with TRBJ2-3, with unresolved D. Germline V gene lookup returns CDR1 SGHRS and CDR2 YFSETQ. V was trimmed by 2 bases and J by 2 bases, leaving 9 bases between them. This CDR3 has 14 amino acids. The CDR3 loop reads CASSFARTTDTQYF. The CDR3, as DNA: TGCGCCAGCAGCTTTGCTAGAACCACAGATACGCAGTATTTT.

This clonotype was seen many times. V is TRBV20-1 and J is TRBJ2-7; D is tentatively TRBD1 or TRBD2 (5 bases each). V lost 6 bases to trimming and J lost 1 base, with 19 bases between them. From germline, CDR1 is DFQATT and CDR2 SNEGSKA (reference sequence). The CDR3 has 15 amino acids. The CDR3 region has the DNA TGCAGTGCGTCCCAACGGGACCGATTATCCTACGAGCAGTACTTC. This translates into CSASQRDRLSYEQYF.

This clonotype was seen many times. The rearrangement links TRBV20-1 to TRBJ1-2; D is uncertain. Germline V gives CDR1 DFQATT, CDR2 SNEGSKA (reference sequence). Trimming left V 0 bases short and J 7 bases short, with 9 bases between. The CDR3 has 12 amino acids. The CDR3 DNA is TGCAGTGCTAGAGAACGAGACGTTGGCTACACCTTC. Protein sequence: CSARERDVGYTF.

This clonotype was counted a few times. The chain has TRBV21-1 and TRBJ2-1. TRBV21-1 is designated a pseudogene. The CDR3 sequence is 16 residues long. The CDR3 DNA reads TGTGCCAGCAGCAAGCGACTTGAGCGATCTTTCAATGAGCAGTTCTTC. This encodes CASSKRLERSFNEQFF.

This clonotype was counted ten times or more. CDR3 bases: TGCAGTGCTAGGGCAGGGGGCTTCAATCAGCCCCAGCATTTT. This codes for CSARAGGFNQPQHF. The chain recombines TRBV20-1 with TRBJ1-5; 8 bases fit TRBD1. Germline assignment: CDR1 DFQATT and CDR2 SNEGSKA (reference sequence). The length of the CDR3 is 14 residues. V shed 3 bases and J 3 bases; nucleotides not matched to a gene: 4.

A word on this clonotype: A read error may explain this, as a much larger clone is one base away. The chain couples TRBV24-1 to TRBJ2-5; no reliable D call. Per germline, CDR1 KGHDR and CDR2 SFDVKD. This CDR3 has 12 amino acids. In nucleotides, the CDR3 is TGTGCCACCAGTGATTTGGGAGAGAGCCAGTACTTC. Protein product: CATSDLGESQYF.

DNA of the CDR3: TGCGCCAGCTCCCAGGGTGGGTTTGAGACCCAGTACTTC. This gives the protein CASSQGGFETQYF. This chain connects TRBV4-1 to TRBJ2-5; D perhaps matches TRBD1 (5 bases). Germline loops: CDR1 MGHRA, CDR2 YSYEKL. The V end lost 8 bases, the J end lost 5 bases, and 15 bases lay between the germline ends. CDR3 size: 13 residues.

The chain couples TRBV5-1 to TRBJ1-4, with D hard to call. V was cut by 4 bases and J by 1 base, with 14 bases left in between. The CDR3 has 16 amino acids. Germline V gene sequence: CDR1 SGHRS, CDR2 YFSETQ. CDR3 DNA sequence: TGCGCCAGCAGCCCAGAACCCGACGGAACTAATGAAAAACTGTTTTTT. It yields the protein CASSPEPDGTNEKLFF.

This chain joins TRBV3-1 and TRBJ2-4, with TRBD2 identical over 11 bases. The germline gives CDR1 LGHDT, CDR2 YNNKEL (reference sequence). V trimming: 2 bases; J trimming: 8 bases; junction bases outside the gene matches: 14. This CDR3 has 18 amino acids. CDR3 region: CASSQQLSSGGIGDIQYF. In DNA form, the CDR3 reads TGTGCCAGCAGCCAACAACTATCTAGCGGGGGGATCGGGGACATTCAGTACTTC.

The chain recombines TRBV3-1 with TRBJ1-1; D not resolved. The V gene lost 4 bases and the J gene lost 1 base, with 13 bases spanning the gap. The CDR3 sequence is 15 residues long. The germline V gene encodes CDR1 LGHDT and CDR2 YNNKEL (reference sequence). The CDR3 nucleotides read TGTGCCAGCAGCCCCGAACCTTTGGGGAACACTGAAGCTTTCTTT. This codes for CASSPEPLGNTEAFF.

This clonotype was seen at least ten times. The rearrangement joins TRBV5-1 to TRBJ2-3, with D possibly being TRBD2 (6 bases). V dropped 1 base and J dropped 1 base, with 16 bases sitting between them. The CDR3 totals 17 residues. Germline lookup yields CDR1 SGHRS and CDR2 YFSETQ. The CDR3 sequence: CASSLRYSGSGTDTQYF. CDR3 sequence (DNA): TGCGCCAGCAGCTTGAGGTATAGCGGAAGCGGCACAGATACGCAGTATTTT.

This clonotype has only a few counts. The genes are TRBV5-1 and TRBJ2-1; 9 bases agree with TRBD2. Losses at the gene ends were 6 bases for V and 5 bases for J; bases not matched to a gene: 6. CDR3 length: 14 amino acids. The germline CDR1 and CDR2 sequences are SGHRS and YFSETQ. The CDR3 here is CASTLGLANNEQFF. Here the CDR3 DNA reads TGCGCCAGCACCCTAGGACTAGCGAACAATGAGCAGTTCTTC. The whole variable domain, remainder taken from reference TRBV5-1 and TRBJ2-1, is KAGVTQTPRYLIKTRGQQVTLSCSPISGHRSVSWYQQTPGQGLQFLFEYFSETQRNKGNFPGRFSGRQFSNSRSEMNVSTLELGDSALYLCASTLGLANNEQFFGPGTRLTVL.

The V gene is TRBV19, the J gene TRBJ1-2; D is ambiguous. Germline CDR1 LNHDA, CDR2 SQIVND (reference sequence). V was shortened by 1 base and J by 4 bases, with 10 bases between the two germline ends. This CDR3 has 14 amino acids. The CDR3 reads CASSIAAETYGYTF. The CDR3 DNA reads TGTGCCAGTAGTATAGCAGCGGAAACCTATGGCTACACCTTC.

This clonotype was seen many times. The chain combines TRBV20-1 with TRBJ1-6, with D uncertain. There are 14 residues in the CDR3. Trimming removed 6 bases from V and 4 bases from J, with 13 bases in between. CDR1 is DFQATT, CDR2 SNEGSKA, per germline (reference sequence). CDR3 bases: TGCAGTGCGCGGCAAGGCCAGTATAATTCACCCCTCCACTTT. Its protein product is CSARQGQYNSPLHF.

Ten or more counts support this clonotype. This sequence joins TRBV5-1 and TRBJ2-1, with 12 bases matching TRBD2. The CDR3 has 15 amino acids. J lost 1 base, V lost 6 bases, and 2 bases had no gene match. Germline-derived CDR1 and CDR2 are SGHRS and YFSETQ. The CDR3, as DNA: TGCGCCAGCACTAGCGGGGGGGCTTCCTACAATGAGCAGTTCTTC. This codes for CASTSGGASYNEQFF.

The rearrangement joins TRBV9 to TRBJ2-3; unclear D gene. V lost 4 bases and J lost 0, with 6 bases in between. CDR3 length equals 13 residues. Germline V gene data show CDR1 as SGDLS and CDR2 as YYNGEE. The CDR3 DNA follows: TGTGCCAGCAGCACGACGAGCACAGATACGCAGTATTTT. This gives the protein CASSTTSTDTQYF. Together with reference TRBV9 and TRBJ2-3, the CDR3 gives the full variable domain: DSGVTQTPKHLITATGQRVTLRCSPRSGDLSVYWYQQSLDQGLQFLIQYYNGEERAKGNILERFSAQQFPDLHSELNLSSLELGDSALYFCASSTTSTDTQYFGPGTRLTVL.

Points on this clonotype: A read error may explain this, as a much larger clone is one base away. This rearrangement joins TRBV6-5 to TRBJ2-1; tentatively, D is TRBD1 (6 bases). Per the germline V gene, CDR1 is MNHEY and CDR2 is SVGAGI. The CDR3 extends over 14 amino acids. Trimming shortened V by 2 bases and J by 3 bases, and 8 bases separated the two germline ends. The CDR3 reads CASSYAGVYNEQFF. The DNA of the CDR3 is TGTGCCAGCAGTTACGCAGGGGTCTACAATGAGCAGTTCTTC.